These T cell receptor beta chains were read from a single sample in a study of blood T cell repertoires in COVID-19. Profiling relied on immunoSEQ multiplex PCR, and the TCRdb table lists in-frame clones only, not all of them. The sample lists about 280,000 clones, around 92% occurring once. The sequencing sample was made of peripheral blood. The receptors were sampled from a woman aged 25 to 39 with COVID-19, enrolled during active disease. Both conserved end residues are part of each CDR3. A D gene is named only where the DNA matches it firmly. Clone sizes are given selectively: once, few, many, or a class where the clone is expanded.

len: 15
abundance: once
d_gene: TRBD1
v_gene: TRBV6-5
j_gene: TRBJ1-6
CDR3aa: CASSRPGQGNSPLHF
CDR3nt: TGTGCCAGCAGTCGTCCGGGACAGGGTAATTCACCCCTCCACTTT

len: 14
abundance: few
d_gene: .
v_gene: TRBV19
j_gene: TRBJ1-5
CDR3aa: CASSINSLERPQHF
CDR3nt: TGTGCCAGTAGTATTAATTCCCTCGAGCGGCCCCAGCATTTT

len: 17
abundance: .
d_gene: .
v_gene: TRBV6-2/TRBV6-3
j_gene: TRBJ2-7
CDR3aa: CASSRPRDSLATYEQYF
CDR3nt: TGTGCCAGCAGCCGACCCCGGGACTCATTAGCAACCTACGAGCAGTACTTC

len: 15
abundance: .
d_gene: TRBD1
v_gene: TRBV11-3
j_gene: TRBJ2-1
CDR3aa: CASSLGGTGGNEQFF
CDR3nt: TGTGCCAGCAGCTTGGGCGGGACAGGGGGCAATGAGCAGTTCTTC

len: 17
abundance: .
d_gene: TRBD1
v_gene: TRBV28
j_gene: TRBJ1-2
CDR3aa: CASSSTSTRTGDYGYTF
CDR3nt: TGTGCCAGCAGTTCAACCTCTACCAGGACAGGGGACTATGGCTACACCTTC

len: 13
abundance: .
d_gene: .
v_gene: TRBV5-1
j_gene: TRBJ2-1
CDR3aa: CASGPGFNNEQFF
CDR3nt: TGCGCCAGCGGGCCGGGGTTCAACAATGAGCAGTTCTTC

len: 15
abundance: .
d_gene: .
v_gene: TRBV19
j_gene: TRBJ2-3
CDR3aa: CASSIFTQGLGTQYF
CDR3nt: TGTGCCAGTAGTATTTTTACCCAGGGACTGGGTACGCAGTATTTT

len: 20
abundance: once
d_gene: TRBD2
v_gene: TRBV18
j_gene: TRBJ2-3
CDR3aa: CASSPLGLAGAGVGTDTQYF
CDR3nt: TGTGCCAGCTCACCACTGGGACTAGCGGGGGCCGGGGTCGGCACAGATACGCAGTATTTT

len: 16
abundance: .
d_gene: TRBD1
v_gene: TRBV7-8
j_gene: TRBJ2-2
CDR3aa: CASEGADRRTTGELFF
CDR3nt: TGTGCCAGCGAGGGGGCAGACAGGCGTACTACCGGGGAGCTGTTTTTT

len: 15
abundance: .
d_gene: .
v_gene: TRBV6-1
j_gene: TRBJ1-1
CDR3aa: CASSDRTSMNTEAFF
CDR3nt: TGTGCCAGCAGTGACAGGACTTCCATGAACACTGAAGCTTTCTTT

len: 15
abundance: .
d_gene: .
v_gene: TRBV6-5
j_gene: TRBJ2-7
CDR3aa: CASSYWGSGIYEQYF
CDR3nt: TGTGCCAGCAGTTACTGGGGTTCCGGGATCTACGAGCAGTACTTC

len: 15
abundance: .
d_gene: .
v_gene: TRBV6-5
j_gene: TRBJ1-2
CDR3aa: CASSFRPIGAEGYTF
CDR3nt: TGTGCCAGCAGTTTTCGGCCGATAGGAGCGGAAGGCTACACCTTC

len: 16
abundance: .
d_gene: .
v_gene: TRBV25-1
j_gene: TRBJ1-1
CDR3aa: CASSKWATSTNTEAFF
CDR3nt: TGTGCCAGCAGTAAATGGGCGACGTCTACGAACACTGAAGCTTTCTTT

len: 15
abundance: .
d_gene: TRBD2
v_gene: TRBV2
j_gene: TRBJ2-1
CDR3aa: CASSRTSGGSYEQFF
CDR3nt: TGTGCCAGCAGTAGGACTAGCGGGGGTTCCTATGAGCAGTTCTTC

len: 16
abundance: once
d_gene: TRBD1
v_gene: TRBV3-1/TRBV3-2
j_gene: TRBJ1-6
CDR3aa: CASSQWDRKPNSPLHF
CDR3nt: TGTGCCAGCAGCCAATGGGACAGAAAGCCTAATTCACCCCTCCACTTT

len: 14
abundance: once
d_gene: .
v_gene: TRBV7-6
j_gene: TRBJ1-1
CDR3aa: CASSLAGGLTEAFF
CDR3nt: TGTGCCAGCAGCTTAGCCGGCGGACTCACTGAAGCTTTCTTT

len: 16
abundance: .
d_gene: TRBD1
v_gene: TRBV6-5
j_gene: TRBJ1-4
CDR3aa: CASSSRGGTANEKLFF
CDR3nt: TGTGCCAGCAGTTCCCGAGGGGGCACGGCTAATGAAAAACTGTTTTTT

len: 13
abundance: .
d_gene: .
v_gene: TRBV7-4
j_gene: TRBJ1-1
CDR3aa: CASSLGESTEAFF
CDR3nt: TGTGCCAGCAGCCTTGGGGAGAGCACTGAAGCTTTCTTT

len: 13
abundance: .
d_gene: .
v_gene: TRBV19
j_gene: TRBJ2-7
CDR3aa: CASSSGVSYEQYF
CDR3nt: TGTGCCAGTAGTAGCGGGGTTTCCTACGAGCAGTACTTC

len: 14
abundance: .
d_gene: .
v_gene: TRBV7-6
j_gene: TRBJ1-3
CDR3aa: CASSLDEGLNTIYF
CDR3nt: TGTGCCAGCAGCTTAGACGAGGGTTTGAACACCATATATTTT

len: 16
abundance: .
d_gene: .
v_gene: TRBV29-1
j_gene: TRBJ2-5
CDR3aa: CSVGGHLESPEETQYF
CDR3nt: TGCAGCGTTGGTGGACACCTAGAATCTCCCGAAGAGACCCAGTACTTC

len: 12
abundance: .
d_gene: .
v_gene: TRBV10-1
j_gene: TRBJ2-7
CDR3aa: CANNTGWYEQYF
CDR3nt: TGCGCCAACAATACGGGTTGGTACGAGCAGTACTTC

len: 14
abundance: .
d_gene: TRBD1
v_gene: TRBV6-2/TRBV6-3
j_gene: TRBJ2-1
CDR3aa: CASSWGQGWNEQFF
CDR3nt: TGTGCCAGCAGTTGGGGACAGGGGTGGAATGAGCAGTTCTTC

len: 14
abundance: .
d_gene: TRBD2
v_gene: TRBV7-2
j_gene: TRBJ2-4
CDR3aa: CASSSRLAPNIQYF
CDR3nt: TGTGCCAGCAGCTCCCGACTAGCCCCAAACATTCAGTACTTC

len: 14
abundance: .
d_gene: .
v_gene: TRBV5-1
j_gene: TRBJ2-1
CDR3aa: CASSVGGPYNEQFF
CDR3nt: TGCGCCAGCAGCGTTGGGGGCCCCTACAATGAGCAGTTCTTC

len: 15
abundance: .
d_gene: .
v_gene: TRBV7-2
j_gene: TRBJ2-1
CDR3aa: CASSPVGGFYNEQFF
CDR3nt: TGTGCCAGCAGCCCCGTGGGGGGTTTCTACAATGAGCAGTTCTTC

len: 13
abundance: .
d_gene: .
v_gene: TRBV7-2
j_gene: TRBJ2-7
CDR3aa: CASSLSGAYEQYF
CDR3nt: TGTGCCAGCAGCTTATCAGGGGCCTACGAGCAGTACTTC

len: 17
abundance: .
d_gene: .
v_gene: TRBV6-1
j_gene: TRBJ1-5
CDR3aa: CASSGYRGGRMVQPQHF
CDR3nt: TGTGCCAGCAGTGGGTACCGGGGGGGGCGGATGGTTCAGCCCCAGCATTTT

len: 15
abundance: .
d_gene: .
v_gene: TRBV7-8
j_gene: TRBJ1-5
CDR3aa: CASSFGQPTGQPQHF
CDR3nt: TGTGCCAGCAGCTTTGGACAACCCACCGGTCAGCCCCAGCATTTT

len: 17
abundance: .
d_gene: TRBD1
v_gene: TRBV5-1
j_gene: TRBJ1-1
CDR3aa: CASSPGQGLWRDTEAFF
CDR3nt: TGCGCCAGCAGCCCGGGACAGGGCCTATGGAGGGACACTGAAGCTTTCTTT

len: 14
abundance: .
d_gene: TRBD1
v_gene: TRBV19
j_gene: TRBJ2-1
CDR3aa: CASRVGQGRNEQFF
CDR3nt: TGTGCCAGTAGGGTCGGACAGGGGCGTAATGAGCAGTTCTTC

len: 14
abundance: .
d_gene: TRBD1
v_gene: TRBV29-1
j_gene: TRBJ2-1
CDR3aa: CSVHRGGSYNEQFF
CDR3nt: TGCAGCGTACACAGGGGCGGCTCCTACAATGAGCAGTTCTTC

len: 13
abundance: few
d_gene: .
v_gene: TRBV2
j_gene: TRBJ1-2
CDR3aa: CASSVDEMGGYTF
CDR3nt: TGTGCCAGCAGTGTCGATGAGATGGGCGGCTACACCTTC

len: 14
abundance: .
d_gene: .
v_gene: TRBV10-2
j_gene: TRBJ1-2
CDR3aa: CASSVEDRNYGYTF
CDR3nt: TGCGCCAGCAGTGTAGAGGACAGAAACTATGGCTACACCTTC

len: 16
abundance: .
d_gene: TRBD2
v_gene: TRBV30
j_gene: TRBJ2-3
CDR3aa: CAWGMGLAGSTDTQYF
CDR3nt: TGTGCCTGGGGAATGGGACTAGCGGGGAGCACAGATACGCAGTATTTT

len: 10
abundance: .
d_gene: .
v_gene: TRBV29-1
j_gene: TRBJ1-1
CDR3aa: CSALNTEAFF
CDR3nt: TGCAGCGCACTCAACACTGAAGCTTTCTTT

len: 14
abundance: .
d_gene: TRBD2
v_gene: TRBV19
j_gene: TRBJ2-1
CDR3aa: CATGTSVIGNEQFF
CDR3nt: TGTGCCACGGGGACTAGCGTTATAGGGAATGAGCAGTTCTTC

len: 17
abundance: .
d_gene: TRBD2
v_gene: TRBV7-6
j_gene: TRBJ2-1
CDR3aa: CASSPGTSGGSYNEQFF
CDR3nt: TGTGCCAGCAGCCCAGGGACTAGCGGGGGTTCCTACAATGAGCAGTTCTTC

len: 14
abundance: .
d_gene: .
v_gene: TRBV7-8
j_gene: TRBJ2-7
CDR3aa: CASSLAGAPIEQYF
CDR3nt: TGTGCCAGCAGCTTAGCGGGGGCCCCCATCGAGCAGTACTTC

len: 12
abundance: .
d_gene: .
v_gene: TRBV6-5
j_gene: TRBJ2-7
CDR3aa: CASLTEYYEQYF
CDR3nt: TGTGCCAGCTTAACAGAATACTACGAGCAGTACTTC

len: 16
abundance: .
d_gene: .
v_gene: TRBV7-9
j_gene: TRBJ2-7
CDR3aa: CASSSSITGKSYEQYF
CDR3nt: TGTGCCAGCAGCTCAAGTATCACAGGGAAGTCCTACGAGCAGTACTTC

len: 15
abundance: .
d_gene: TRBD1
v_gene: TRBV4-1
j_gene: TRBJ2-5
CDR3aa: CASSQGPGTGGTQYF
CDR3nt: TGCGCCAGCAGCCAAGGTCCCGGGACAGGAGGGACCCAGTACTTC

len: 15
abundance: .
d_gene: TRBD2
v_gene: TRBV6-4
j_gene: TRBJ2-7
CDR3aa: CASPPTSGDTYEQYF
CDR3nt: TGTGCCAGCCCGCCTACTAGCGGGGACACCTACGAGCAGTACTTC

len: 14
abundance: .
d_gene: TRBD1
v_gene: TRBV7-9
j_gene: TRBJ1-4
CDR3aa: CASSPGQGHEKLFF
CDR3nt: TGTGCCAGCAGCCCAGGACAGGGGCATGAAAAACTGTTTTTT

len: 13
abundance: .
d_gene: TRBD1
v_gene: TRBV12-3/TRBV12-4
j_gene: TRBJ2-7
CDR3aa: CASSQGQTYEQYF
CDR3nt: TGTGCCAGCAGCCAGGGACAGACCTACGAGCAGTACTTC

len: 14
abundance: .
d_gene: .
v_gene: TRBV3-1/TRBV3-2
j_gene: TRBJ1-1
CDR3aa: CASSQQGLITEAFF
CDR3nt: TGTGCCAGCAGCCAGCAGGGGCTGATAACTGAAGCTTTCTTT

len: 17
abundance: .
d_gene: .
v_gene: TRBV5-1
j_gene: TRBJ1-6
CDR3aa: CASRQDTGASYNSPLHF
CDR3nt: TGCGCCAGCAGACAGGACACTGGGGCCTCCTATAATTCACCCCTCCACTTT

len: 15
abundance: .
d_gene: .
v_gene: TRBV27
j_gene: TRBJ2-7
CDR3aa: CASSLRRQVAYEQYF
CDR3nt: TGTGCCAGCAGTTTAAGGAGACAGGTCGCCTACGAGCAGTACTTC

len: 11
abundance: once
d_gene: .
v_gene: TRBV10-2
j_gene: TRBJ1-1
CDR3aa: CASSVGAEAFF
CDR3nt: TGCGCCAGCAGTGTAGGGGCTGAAGCTTTCTTT

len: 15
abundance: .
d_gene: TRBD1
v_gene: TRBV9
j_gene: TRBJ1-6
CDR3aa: CASSARQGTNSPLHF
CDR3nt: TGTGCCAGCAGCGCCCGACAGGGGACGAATTCACCCCTCCACTTT

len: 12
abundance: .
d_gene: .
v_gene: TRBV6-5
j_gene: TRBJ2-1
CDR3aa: CASMVRGNEQFF
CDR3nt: TGTGCCAGCATGGTCAGGGGCAATGAGCAGTTCTTC

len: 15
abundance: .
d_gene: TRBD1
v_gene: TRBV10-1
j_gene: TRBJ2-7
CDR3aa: CASSEYGTGAYEQYF
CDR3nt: TGCGCCAGCAGTGAGTATGGGACAGGGGCCTACGAGCAGTACTTC

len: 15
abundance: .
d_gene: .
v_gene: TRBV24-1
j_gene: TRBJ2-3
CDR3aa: CATSDAAREADTQYF
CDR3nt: TGTGCCACCAGTGATGCGGCTCGAGAGGCAGATACGCAGTATTTT

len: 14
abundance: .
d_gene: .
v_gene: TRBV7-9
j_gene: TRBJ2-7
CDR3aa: CASRPAEGVYEQYF
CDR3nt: TGTGCCAGCAGACCTGCGGAAGGTGTCTACGAGCAGTACTTC

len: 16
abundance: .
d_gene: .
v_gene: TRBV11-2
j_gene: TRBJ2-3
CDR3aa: CASSSIKGPSTDTQYF
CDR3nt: TGTGCCAGCAGCTCAATTAAGGGGCCTAGCACAGATACGCAGTATTTT

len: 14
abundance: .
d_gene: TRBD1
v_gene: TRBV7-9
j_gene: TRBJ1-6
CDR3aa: CASSWGTGTSPLHF
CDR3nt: TGTGCCAGCAGCTGGGGGACAGGGACTTCACCCCTCCACTTT

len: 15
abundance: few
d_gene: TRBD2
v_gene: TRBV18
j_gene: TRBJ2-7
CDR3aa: CASSPSGGSPGEQYF
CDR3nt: TGTGCCAGCTCACCTAGCGGGGGCTCCCCGGGGGAGCAGTACTTC

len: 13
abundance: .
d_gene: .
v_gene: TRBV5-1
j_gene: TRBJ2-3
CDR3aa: CASALPRGDTQYF
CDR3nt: TGCGCCAGCGCCCTACCTCGCGGGGATACGCAGTATTTT

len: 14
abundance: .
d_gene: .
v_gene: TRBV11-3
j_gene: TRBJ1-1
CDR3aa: CASSFQGSSAEAFF
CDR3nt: TGTGCCAGCAGCTTCCAGGGATCTTCGGCTGAAGCTTTCTTT

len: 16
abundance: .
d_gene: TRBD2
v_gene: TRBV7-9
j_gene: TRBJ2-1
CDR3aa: CASSLGWSGGAAEQFF
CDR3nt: TGTGCCAGCAGCTTAGGCTGGAGCGGGGGGGCGGCTGAGCAGTTCTTC